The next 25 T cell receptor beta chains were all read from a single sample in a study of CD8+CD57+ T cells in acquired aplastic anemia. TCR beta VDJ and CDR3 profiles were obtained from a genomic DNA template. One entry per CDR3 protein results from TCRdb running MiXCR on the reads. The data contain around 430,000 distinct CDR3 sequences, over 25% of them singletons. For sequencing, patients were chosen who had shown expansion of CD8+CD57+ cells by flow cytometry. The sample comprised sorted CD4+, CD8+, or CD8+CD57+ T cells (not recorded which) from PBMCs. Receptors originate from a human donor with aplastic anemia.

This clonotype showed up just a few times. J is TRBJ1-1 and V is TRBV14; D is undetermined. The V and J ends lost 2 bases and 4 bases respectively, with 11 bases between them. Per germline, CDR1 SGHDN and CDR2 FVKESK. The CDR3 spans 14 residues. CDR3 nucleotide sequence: TGTGCCAGCAGCCAATATGGGTGGGGCACTGAAGCTTTCTTT. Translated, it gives CASSQYGWGTEAFF.

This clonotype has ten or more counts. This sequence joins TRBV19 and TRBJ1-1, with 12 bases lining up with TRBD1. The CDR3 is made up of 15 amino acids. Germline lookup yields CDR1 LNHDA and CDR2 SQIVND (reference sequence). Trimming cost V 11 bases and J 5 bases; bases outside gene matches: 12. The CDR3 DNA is TGTGCCTCTTTAGGACGGGACAGGGGGCCTACTGAAGCTTTCTTT. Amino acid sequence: CASLGRDRGPTEAFF.

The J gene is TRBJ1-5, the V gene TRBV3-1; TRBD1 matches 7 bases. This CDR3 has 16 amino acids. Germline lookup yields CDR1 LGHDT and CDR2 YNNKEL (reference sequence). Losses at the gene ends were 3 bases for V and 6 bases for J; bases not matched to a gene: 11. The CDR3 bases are TGTGCCAGCAGCCATCAAACAGGGGAGGAGAGTCAGCCCCAGCATTTT. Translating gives CASSHQTGEESQPQHF.

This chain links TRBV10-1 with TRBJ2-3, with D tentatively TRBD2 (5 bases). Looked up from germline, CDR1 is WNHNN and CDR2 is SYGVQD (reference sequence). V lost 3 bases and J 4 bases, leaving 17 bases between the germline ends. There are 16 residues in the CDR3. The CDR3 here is CASSEKVAGGADTQYF. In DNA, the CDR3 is TGCGCCAGCAGTGAAAAGGTTGCCGGAGGCGCAGATACGCAGTATTTT.

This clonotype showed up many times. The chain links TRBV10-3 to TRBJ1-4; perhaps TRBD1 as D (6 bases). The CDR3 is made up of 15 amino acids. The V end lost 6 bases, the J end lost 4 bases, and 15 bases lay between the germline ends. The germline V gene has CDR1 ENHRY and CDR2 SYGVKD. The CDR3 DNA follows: TGTGCCATCAGAAACTCAGGGGCCGTTAATGAAAAACTGTTTTTT. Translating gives CAIRNSGAVNEKLFF.

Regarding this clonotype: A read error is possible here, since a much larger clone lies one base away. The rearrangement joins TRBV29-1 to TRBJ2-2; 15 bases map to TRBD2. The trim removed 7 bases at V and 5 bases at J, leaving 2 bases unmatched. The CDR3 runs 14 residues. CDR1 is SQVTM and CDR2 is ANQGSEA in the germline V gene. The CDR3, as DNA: TGCAGCGCCGGGACTAGCGGGGGGACCGGGGAGCTGTTTTTT. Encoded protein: CSAGTSGGTGELFF.

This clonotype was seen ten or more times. CDR3 DNA sequence: TGTGCCAGCACCACAGGGGACAGCAATCAGCCCCAGCATTTT. This encodes CASTTGDSNQPQHF. V gene TRBV7-9 combines with J gene TRBJ1-5; TRBD1 matches at 7 bases. The trim removed 7 bases at V and 1 base at J, leaving 4 bases unmatched. Germline V gene data show CDR1 as SEHNR and CDR2 as FQNEAQ (reference sequence). The CDR3 has 14 residues.

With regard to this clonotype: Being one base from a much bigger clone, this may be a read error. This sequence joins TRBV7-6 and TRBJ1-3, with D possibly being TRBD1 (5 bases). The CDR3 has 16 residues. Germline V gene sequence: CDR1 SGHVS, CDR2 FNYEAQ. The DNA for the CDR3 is TGTGCCAGCAGCTTAAGGACATCTGCCTCTGGAAGCACCATATATTTT. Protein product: CASSLRTSASGSTIYF.

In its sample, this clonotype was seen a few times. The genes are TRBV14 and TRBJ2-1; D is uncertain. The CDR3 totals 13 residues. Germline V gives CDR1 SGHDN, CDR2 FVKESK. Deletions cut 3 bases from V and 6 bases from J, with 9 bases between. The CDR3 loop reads CASSHVDVNEQFF. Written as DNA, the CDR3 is TGTGCCAGCAGCCACGTTGACGTCAATGAGCAGTTCTTC.

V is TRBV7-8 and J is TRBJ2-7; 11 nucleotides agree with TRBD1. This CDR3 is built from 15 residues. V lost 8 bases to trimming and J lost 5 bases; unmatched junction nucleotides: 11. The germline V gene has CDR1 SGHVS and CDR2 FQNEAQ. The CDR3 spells CASRPRLGQGDEQYF. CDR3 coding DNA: TGTGCCAGCCGCCCAAGGTTGGGACAGGGGGACGAGCAGTACTTC.

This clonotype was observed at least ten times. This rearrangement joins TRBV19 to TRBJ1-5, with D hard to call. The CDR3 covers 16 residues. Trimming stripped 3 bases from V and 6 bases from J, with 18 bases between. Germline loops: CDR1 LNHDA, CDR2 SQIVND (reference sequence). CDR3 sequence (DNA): TGTGCCAGTAGTATCGTTACGGGTAGCTTGGGTCAGCCCCAGCATTTT. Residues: CASSIVTGSLGQPQHF.

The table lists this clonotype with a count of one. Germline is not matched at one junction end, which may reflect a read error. CDR3 sequence reads: CVSSPRSSQYSNQPQHF. CDR3 nucleotides: TGTGTCAGCAGCCCGAGGTCCAGCCAATATAGCAATCAGCCCCAGCATTTT. This chain joins TRBV11-2 and TRBJ1-5; no definite D call. The CDR3 is 17 residues long. The germline gives CDR1 SGHAT, CDR2 FQNNGV.

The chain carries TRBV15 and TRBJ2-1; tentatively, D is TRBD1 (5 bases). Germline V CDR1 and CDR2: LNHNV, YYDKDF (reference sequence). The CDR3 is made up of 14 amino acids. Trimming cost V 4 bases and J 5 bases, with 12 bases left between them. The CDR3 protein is CATSMYQGNNEQFF. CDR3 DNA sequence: TGTGCCACCAGCATGTATCAGGGAAACAATGAGCAGTTCTTC.

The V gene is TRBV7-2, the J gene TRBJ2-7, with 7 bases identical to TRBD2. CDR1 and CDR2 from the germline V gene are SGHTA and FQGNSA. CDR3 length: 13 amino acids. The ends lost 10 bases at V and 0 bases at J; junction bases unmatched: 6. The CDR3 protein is CATSTSPSYEQYF. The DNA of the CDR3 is TGTGCCACTTCGACTAGCCCCTCCTACGAGCAGTACTTC.

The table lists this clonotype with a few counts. Written as DNA, the CDR3 is TGTGCCAGCAGCTTAATGGCTAGCGGGTTTGCAGATACGCAGTATTTT. Amino acids: CASSLMASGFADTQYF. J is TRBJ2-3 and V is TRBV11-2; 8 nucleotides match TRBD2. CDR3 size: 16 residues. Germline V gene lookup returns CDR1 SGHAT and CDR2 FQNNGV. V dropped 2 bases and J dropped 4; count of bases not matched to a gene: 8.

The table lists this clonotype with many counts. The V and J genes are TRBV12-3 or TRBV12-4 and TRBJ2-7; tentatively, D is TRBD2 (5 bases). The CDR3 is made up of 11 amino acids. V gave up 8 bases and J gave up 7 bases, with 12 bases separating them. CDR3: CASRNGIEQYF. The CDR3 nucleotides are TGTGCCAGCCGGAACGGGATAGAGCAGTACTTC.

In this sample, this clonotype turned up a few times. In DNA, the CDR3 is TGCAGTGCTAGAGATCAGGGGGGGGACTACGAGCAGTACTTC. It encodes CSARDQGGDYEQYF. The rearrangement joins TRBV20-1 to TRBJ2-7, with D perhaps matching TRBD1 or TRBD2 (7 bases each). Germline values: CDR1 DFQATT, CDR2 SNEGSKA (reference sequence). This CDR3 region has 14 residues. V was shortened by 0 bases and J by 3 bases, with 12 bases between the two germline ends.

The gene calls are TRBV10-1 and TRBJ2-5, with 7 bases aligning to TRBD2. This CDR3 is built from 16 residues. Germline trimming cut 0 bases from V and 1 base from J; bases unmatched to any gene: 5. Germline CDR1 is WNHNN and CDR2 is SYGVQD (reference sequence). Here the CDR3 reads CASSESAWGGQETQYF. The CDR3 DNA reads TGCGCCAGCAGTGAGTCGGCGTGGGGGGGCCAAGAGACCCAGTACTTC.

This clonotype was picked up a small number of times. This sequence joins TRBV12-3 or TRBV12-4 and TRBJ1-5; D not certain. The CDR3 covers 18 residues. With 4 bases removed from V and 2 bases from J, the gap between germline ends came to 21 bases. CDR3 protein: CASSSFTFEDGGNQPQHF. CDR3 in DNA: TGTGCCAGCAGTTCATTCACCTTCGAGGACGGGGGCAATCAGCCCCAGCATTTT.

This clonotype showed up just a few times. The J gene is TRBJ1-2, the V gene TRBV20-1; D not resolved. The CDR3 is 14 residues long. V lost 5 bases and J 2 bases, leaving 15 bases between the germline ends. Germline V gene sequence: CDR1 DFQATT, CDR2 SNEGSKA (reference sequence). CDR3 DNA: TGCAGTGCTGCCCCTTCCGGTGTAAACTATGGCTACACCTTC. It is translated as CSAAPSGVNYGYTF.

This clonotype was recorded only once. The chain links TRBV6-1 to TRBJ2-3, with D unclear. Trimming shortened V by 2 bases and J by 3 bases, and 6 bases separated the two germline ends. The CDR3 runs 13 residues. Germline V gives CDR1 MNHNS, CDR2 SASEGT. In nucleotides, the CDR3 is TGTGCCAGCAGTGAAATTTGGACAGATACGCAGTATTTT. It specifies CASSEIWTDTQYF.

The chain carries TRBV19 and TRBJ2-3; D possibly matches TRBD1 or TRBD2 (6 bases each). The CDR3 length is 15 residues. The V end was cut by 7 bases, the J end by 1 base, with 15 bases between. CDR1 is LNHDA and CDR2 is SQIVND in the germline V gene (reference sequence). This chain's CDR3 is CASTVEGGRTDTQYF. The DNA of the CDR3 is TGTGCCAGTACGGTGGAGGGGGGCCGCACAGATACGCAGTATTTT.

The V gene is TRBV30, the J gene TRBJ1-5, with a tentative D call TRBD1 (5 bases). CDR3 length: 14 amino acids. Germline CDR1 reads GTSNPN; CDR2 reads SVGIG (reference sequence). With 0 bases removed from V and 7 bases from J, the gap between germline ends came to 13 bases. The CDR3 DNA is TGTGCCTGGAGTGTTGACAGTCAAGGACAGCCCCAGCATTTT. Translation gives CAWSVDSQGQPQHF.

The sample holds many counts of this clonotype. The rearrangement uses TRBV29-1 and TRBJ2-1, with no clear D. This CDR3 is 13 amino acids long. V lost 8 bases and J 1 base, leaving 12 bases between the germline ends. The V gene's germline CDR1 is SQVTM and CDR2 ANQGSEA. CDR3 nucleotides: TGCAGCTCAGCTAGAAAATCCTACAATGAGCAGTTCTTC. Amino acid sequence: CSSARKSYNEQFF.

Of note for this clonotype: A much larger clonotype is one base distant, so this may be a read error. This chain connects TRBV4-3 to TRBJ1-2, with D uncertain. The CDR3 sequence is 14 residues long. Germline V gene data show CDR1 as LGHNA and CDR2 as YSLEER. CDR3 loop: CVSSQVMGTGGYTF. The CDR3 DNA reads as TGCGTCAGCAGCCAAGTGATGGGTACCGGTGGCTACACCTTC.